The TCR beta chain described here comes from a study of T-cell reconstitution after alpha-beta-depleted transplantation in children. This CDR3 contains 14 residues. The V gene's germline CDR1 is DFQATT and CDR2 SNEGSKA (reference sequence). The V and J ends lost 6 bases and 2 bases, in that order; junction bases with no gene match: 5. Preparation of the TCRbeta library used unique molecular identifiers. TCRdb fed the PCR reads into MiXCR, producing one record per CDR3 protein. The sample yields some 640,000 distinct CDR3 sequences, approximately 16% seen once. This clonotype has ten or more counts. Material: PBMCs from the stem cell graft donor, obtained from the stem cell graft. This TCR came from a human donor who donated a stem cell graft to a child with acute myeloid leukemia. This chain uses TRBV20-1 with TRBJ2-2; 8 bases fit TRBD2. CDR3 region: CSAGGVLNTGELFF. In nucleotides, the CDR3 is TGCAGTGCCGGGGGGGTCCTTAACACCGGGGAGCTGTTTTTT.